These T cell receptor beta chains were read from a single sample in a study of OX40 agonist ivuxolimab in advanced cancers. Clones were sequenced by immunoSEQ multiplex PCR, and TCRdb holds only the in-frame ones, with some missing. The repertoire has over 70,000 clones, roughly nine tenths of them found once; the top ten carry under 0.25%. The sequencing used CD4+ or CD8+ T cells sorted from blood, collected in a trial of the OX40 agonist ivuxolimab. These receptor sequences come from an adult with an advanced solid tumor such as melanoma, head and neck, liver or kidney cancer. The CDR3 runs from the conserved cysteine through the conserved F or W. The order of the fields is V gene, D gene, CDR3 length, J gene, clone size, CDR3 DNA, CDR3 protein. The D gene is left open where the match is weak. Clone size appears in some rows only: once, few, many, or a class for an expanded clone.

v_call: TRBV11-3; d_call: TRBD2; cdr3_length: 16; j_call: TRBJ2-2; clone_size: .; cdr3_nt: TGTGCCAGCAGCTTTAATAGGGCGGGAGGACCCGGGGAGCTGTTTTTT; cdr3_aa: CASSFNRAGGPGELFF
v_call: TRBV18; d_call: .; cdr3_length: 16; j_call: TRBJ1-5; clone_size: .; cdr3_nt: TGTGCCAGCACCGGTCAACCTGTTGGGGGGCATCAGCCCCAGCATTTT; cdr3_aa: CASTGQPVGGHQPQHF
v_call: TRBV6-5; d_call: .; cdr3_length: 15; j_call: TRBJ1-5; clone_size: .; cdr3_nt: TGTGCCAGCAGCCGACAGTGGGATAGCAATCAGCCCCAGCATTTT; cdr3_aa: CASSRQWDSNQPQHF
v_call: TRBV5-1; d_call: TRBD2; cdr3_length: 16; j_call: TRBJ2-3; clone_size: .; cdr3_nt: TGCGCCAGCAGTCCCGGACTAGCGGCGAACACAGATACGCAGTATTTT; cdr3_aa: CASSPGLAANTDTQYF
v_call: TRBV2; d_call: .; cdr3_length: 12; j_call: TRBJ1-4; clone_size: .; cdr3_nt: TGTGCCAGCGTGGGGGGAGGGGAAAAACTGTTTTTT; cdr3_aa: CASVGGGEKLFF
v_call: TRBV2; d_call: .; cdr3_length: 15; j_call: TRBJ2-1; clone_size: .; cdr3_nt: TGTGCCAGCATGAGGGGTGGCAGCTCCTACAATGAGCAGTTCTTC; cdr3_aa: CASMRGGSSYNEQFF
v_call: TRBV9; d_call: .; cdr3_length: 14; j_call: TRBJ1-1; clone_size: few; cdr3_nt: TGTGCCAGCAGCGTTACGTGGGTGAACACTGAAGCTTTCTTT; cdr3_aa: CASSVTWVNTEAFF
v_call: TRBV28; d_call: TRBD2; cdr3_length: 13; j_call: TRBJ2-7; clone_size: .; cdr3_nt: TGTGCCAGCAGTCCCGGGACTAACTACGAGCAGTACTTC; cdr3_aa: CASSPGTNYEQYF
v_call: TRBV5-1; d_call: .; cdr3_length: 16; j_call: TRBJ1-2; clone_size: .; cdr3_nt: TGCGCCAGCAGCCTGGGTGGGACACCGTCGAACTATGGCTACACCTTC; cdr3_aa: CASSLGGTPSNYGYTF
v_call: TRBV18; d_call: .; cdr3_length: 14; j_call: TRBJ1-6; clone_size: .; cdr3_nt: TGTGCCAGCTCACCAGGGGGCAGAGACTCACCCCTCCACTTT; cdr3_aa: CASSPGGRDSPLHF